This is a list of T cell receptor beta chains from one sample in a study of response to subunit inactivated influenza vaccine. TCRdb re-called the RT-PCR reads through MiXCR, storing one row per CDR3 protein. The sample shows under 950,000 distinct CDR3 sequences, 21% of them seen only once. The sample in question was PBMCs from blood, obtained roughly 5 days after vaccination. The receptors here all came from a man aged 45-60 years who received an inactivated influenza vaccine. The CDR3 runs from the conserved cysteine through the conserved F or W. Fields, in order: V gene, clone size, J gene, CDR3 protein. The listing skips clone size in some rows; elsewhere it reads once, few, many or a size class.

TRBV11-1	.	TRBJ2-1	CASSGPGSGSSLSYNEQFF
TRBV24-1	few	TRBJ1-1	CATSGAGPNTEAFF
TRBV12-3/TRBV12-4	few	TRBJ2-7	CASSSGSSGRKGVSYEQYF
TRBV7-2	.	TRBJ2-1	CASRKRGRQATYNEQFF
TRBV9	.	TRBJ2-1	CASSARTFISYNEQFF
TRBV2	.	TRBJ1-2	CASTTGAWYGYTF
TRBV29-1	many	TRBJ2-2	CSVERVGGELFF
TRBV7-2	once	TRBJ2-7	CASSLDGGRQKYF
TRBV20-1	few	TRBJ1-2	CSARAQKHGWGGGYTF
TRBV5-1	.	TRBJ2-7	CASRSPGQGSYEQYF
TRBV20-1	few	TRBJ2-7	CSATIEPLHEQYF
TRBV21-1	few	TRBJ1-5	CASSKVTGGSNQPQHF
TRBV5-4	few	TRBJ2-2	CASSWVPAYTGELFF
TRBV7-2	.	TRBJ2-5	CASSAQTGYQETQYF
TRBV27	.	TRBJ1-4	CARPTGDDEKLFF
TRBV5-4	few	TRBJ2-2	CASSFRDRGSGELFF
TRBV5-1	.	TRBJ2-5	CASAGTGFVETQYF
TRBV5-1	.	TRBJ2-3	CASSLEPRGDTQYF
TRBV7-2	.	TRBJ2-3	CASSNEWGTDTQYF
TRBV5-1	few	TRBJ2-2	CASSGLAGAGELFF
TRBV12-3/TRBV12-4	.	TRBJ1-5	CASSLRWGDHQPQHF
TRBV5-1	few	TRBJ2-5	CASSRDQPEETQYF
TRBV9	few	TRBJ2-2	CASRRHYANTGELFF
TRBV15	.	TRBJ2-1	CATGGLPYREQFF
TRBV19	.	TRBJ1-5	CASSMGQGFFQPQHF
TRBV20-1	.	TRBJ2-7	CSAYGTDSYEQYF
TRBV7-9	.	TRBJ2-7	CASSLFGDGNYEQYF
TRBV20-1	.	TRBJ1-5	CSASRTDTQKPQHF
TRBV7-9	many	TRBJ2-5	CASTDKETQYF
TRBV10-3	few	TRBJ1-5	CAISGDSRNQPQHF
TRBV7-9	.	TRBJ2-5	CASSPAGAASKGETQYF
TRBV4-1	.	TRBJ2-1	CASSQDPHDNEQFF
TRBV28	few	TRBJ2-6	CASSFLSAGANVLTF
TRBV3-1	.	TRBJ2-1	CASSQNYRGDWNEQFF
TRBV18	many	TRBJ1-1	CASSSGTGGLMGTEAFF
TRBV6-1	.	TRBJ1-4	CASSAVGGIDEKLFF
TRBV12-3/TRBV12-4	.	TRBJ1-4	CASSFARNEKLFF